Listed below are T cell receptor beta chains from one sample, sequenced in a study of blood T cell repertoires in COVID-19. The table came from immunoSEQ multiplex PCR; TCRdb's copy has only in-frame clones and leaves some out. Of about 250,000 clones listed, more than 75% are singletons. The specimen sequenced was PBMCs or T cells enriched from blood (not recorded which). Source of these receptors: a man in his forties who had recovered from COVID-19. The CDR3 runs from the conserved cysteine through the conserved F or W. D genes are given only for firm matches. Not every row has a clone size; where given, it reads once, few, many or a size class.

V gene: TRBV7-2; clone size: -; J gene: TRBJ2-3; D gene: -; CDR3 protein: CASSLLGRVTDTQYF; CDR3 DNA: TGTGCCAGCAGCTTATTAGGGCGGGTCACAGATACGCAGTATTTT
V gene: TRBV12-3/TRBV12-4; clone size: few; J gene: TRBJ1-1; D gene: -; CDR3 protein: CASSLSTEAFF; CDR3 DNA: TGTGCCAGCAGTCTCAGCACTGAAGCTTTCTTT
V gene: TRBV2; clone size: -; J gene: TRBJ1-6; D gene: TRBD1; CDR3 protein: CASRDGTGAGSPLHF; CDR3 DNA: TGTGCCAGCAGAGACGGGACAGGGGCTGGGTCACCCCTCCACTTT
V gene: TRBV11-2; clone size: -; J gene: TRBJ2-2; D gene: TRBD2; CDR3 protein: CASSFWGLAGVPGELFF; CDR3 DNA: TGTGCCAGCAGCTTTTGGGGGCTAGCGGGAGTACCCGGGGAGCTGTTTTTT
V gene: TRBV19; clone size: -; J gene: TRBJ2-6; D gene: -; CDR3 protein: CASSSGGNSGANVLTF; CDR3 DNA: TGTGCCAGTAGTTCAGGGGGGAACTCTGGGGCCAACGTCCTGACTTTC
V gene: TRBV29-1; clone size: few; J gene: TRBJ2-7; D gene: TRBD2; CDR3 protein: CSVEGGTSGTLYEQYF; CDR3 DNA: TGCAGCGTTGAAGGGGGGACTAGCGGGACACTTTACGAGCAGTACTTC
V gene: TRBV29-1; clone size: -; J gene: TRBJ1-1; D gene: TRBD1; CDR3 protein: CSARDRANTEAFF; CDR3 DNA: TGCAGCGCCCGGGACAGGGCGAACACTGAAGCTTTCTTT
V gene: TRBV19; clone size: -; J gene: TRBJ1-5; D gene: -; CDR3 protein: CASSIERWGSNQPQHF; CDR3 DNA: TGTGCCAGTAGTATAGAACGGTGGGGCAGCAATCAGCCCCAGCATTTT
V gene: TRBV4-2; clone size: -; J gene: TRBJ2-1; D gene: TRBD2; CDR3 protein: CASSRTGTSGYNEQFF; CDR3 DNA: TGTGCCAGCAGCCGGACCGGGACTAGCGGCTACAATGAGCAGTTCTTC
V gene: TRBV7-8; clone size: -; J gene: TRBJ2-7; D gene: TRBD2; CDR3 protein: CASSSNSGSSYEQYF; CDR3 DNA: TGTGCCAGCAGCTCCAACAGCGGGAGCTCCTACGAGCAGTACTTC
V gene: TRBV19; clone size: -; J gene: TRBJ2-1; D gene: TRBD2; CDR3 protein: CASSMLAGVGNEQFF; CDR3 DNA: TGTGCCAGTAGTATGCTAGCGGGAGTAGGAAATGAGCAGTTCTTC
V gene: TRBV11-2; clone size: -; J gene: TRBJ2-7; D gene: -; CDR3 protein: CASSLGGLSSYEQYF; CDR3 DNA: TGTGCCAGCAGCTTAGGCGGGTTAAGCTCCTACGAGCAGTACTTC
V gene: TRBV12-3/TRBV12-4; clone size: -; J gene: TRBJ1-1; D gene: TRBD1; CDR3 protein: CASSLTGYTEAFF; CDR3 DNA: TGTGCCAGCAGCCTGACAGGGTACACTGAAGCTTTCTTT
V gene: TRBV3-1/TRBV3-2; clone size: -; J gene: TRBJ1-2; D gene: -; CDR3 protein: CASSQDAASGYGYTF; CDR3 DNA: TGTGCCAGCAGCCAAGATGCCGCATCGGGCTATGGCTACACCTTC
V gene: TRBV18; clone size: -; J gene: TRBJ2-2; D gene: -; CDR3 protein: CASSPRRSRDTGELFF; CDR3 DNA: TGTGCCAGCTCACCCCGGAGAAGTCGCGACACCGGGGAGCTGTTTTTT
V gene: TRBV7-9; clone size: -; J gene: TRBJ2-3; D gene: TRBD1; CDR3 protein: CASSRPGTEFSTDTQYF; CDR3 DNA: TGTGCCAGCAGCCGCCCCGGGACAGAGTTTAGCACAGATACGCAGTATTTT
V gene: TRBV5-4; clone size: -; J gene: TRBJ2-1; D gene: TRBD1; CDR3 protein: CASSQVDRDNEQFF; CDR3 DNA: TGTGCCAGCAGCCAGGTGGACAGGGACAATGAGCAGTTCTTC